This T cell receptor beta chain came from a study of beta chain features in type 1 diabetes (dated 2018 in TCRdb). In terms of the full investigation: Patients and healthy donors did not differ in mean age, gender distribution, total cell number or subset yield. Across all samples, 107,917,701 sorted cells were examined, and cell number per subset correlated strongly with RNA yield. Whereas all 28 donors provided naive and central memory subsets, regulatory and stem cell-like memory subsets were isolated from just 8 patients and about eight healthy donors. In the study, recently diagnosed type 1 diabetes patients and matched healthy donors were compared on the TCRB repertoires of their sorted circulating CD4+ T cell subsets. General findings and caveats noted by the study authors: Type 1 diabetes patients showed a moderate but significant shortening of TCRB CDR3 length in all four CD4+ subsets. PCR may preferentially amplify shorter templates, but because patient and control samples were amplified and corrected together, any resulting skew would affect both groups equally. Sequencing cDNA rather than genomic DNA could over-represent highly expressing activated cells, although activation and CD3 levels did not differ between groups. Because small numbers of individuals were included in the HLA sub-analyses, any influence of HLA type on TCRB rearrangement was left unresolved. At VDJ recombination sites, type 1 diabetes patients had fewer insertions and more deleted nucleotides, which implies abnormalities in thymic rearrangement. The naive, central memory and regulatory TCRB repertoires appeared to resemble one another more closely among patients than among healthy donors.

Each donor gave one peripheral blood draw, approximately 110 mL on average, collected into heparinised tubes. Using a panel that included CD45RO, CCR7, CD25, CD127, CD95 and CD27, naive, central memory, regulatory and stem cell-like memory CD4+ T cells were sorted on a BD FACSAria II. All sorted populations exceeded 95% purity. PBMCs were separated immediately by Lymphoprep density gradient centrifugation and were stained directly, without being cultured. So that batch effects would be minimized, each experiment stained and sorted samples in pairs, pairing one healthy donor with one patient. From cysteine to phenylalanine, the CDR3 is 17 amino acids long. Only CDR3 DNA remains: 51 bases, in frame from the first base. For CDR1 and CDR2, the germline V gene (reference sequence) lists LNHDA and SQIVND. V lost 6 bases and J lost 0 bases, and the count of bases not matched to a germline gene is 4. The entire isolated RNA was reverse transcribed using the High Capacity cDNA Reverse Transcription Kit, and thus expressed TCRB transcripts were sequenced. Naive, central memory and regulatory T cell samples underwent deep immunoSEQ sequencing, averaging around 4 million total reads per sample. Sorted cells were lysed in RLT buffer and RNA was extracted with DNase-treated RNeasy Micro or Mini kits, depending on cell number. To prevent cross-contamination, each cell subset was processed individually, whereas patient and healthy donor samples were processed jointly. Using the immunoSEQ multiplex PCR, TCRB sequences were amplified from cDNA into 87-bp fragments spanning the CDR3 region. Sequencing of the amplicons was done on the Illumina HiSeq platform. The paper's data handling went like this. PCR bias was computationally corrected using synthetic template baselines, reads within Hamming distance 2 were collapsed, and singletons that could not be merged were discarded. Reads were aligned against IMGT so that V, D and J genes, CDR3 length and insertions or deletions at six rearrangement sites could be assigned. Within each subset, clonotype counts were normalized to sorted cell number, and only after that were true diversity and Gini coefficients computed with the tcR R package. Repertoire sharing was quantified using the overlap coefficient calculated on TCRB nucleotide sequences. As a proxy for the pre-selection repertoire, out-of-frame TCRB sequences from naive cells were analyzed. TCRdb's version of the immuneACCESS table is confined to in-frame rearrangements and falls short of the full clone set. An unresolved V gene accounts for under half of the shortfall where checked; the remainder is of unknown origin. V and J calls and clone size are those listed in that table; D and trimming were worked out from the DNA. Recorded for this sample are 120,000 to 150,000 clones; about 10% of them occurred a single time. The ten largest clonotypes hold under 1.5% of the sample.

Notes on this clone: The target of this receptor is not known. Qualities for individual bases were not recorded, and no much larger clone is one base off.

The sequence derives from a man younger than 30 in good health. Sequencing was done on a sample of naive CD4+ T cells from blood. Sample cell subset or site, as interpreted from the label and publication: true naive CD4+ T cells. The chain employs TRBV19 and TRBJ1-6; TRBD1 matches 11 bases in the middle. The nucleotide sequence reads as follows: TGTGCCAGTAGGACCGGGACAGGGGGCTCCTATAATTCACCCCTCCACTTT. The resulting protein is CASRTGTGGSYNSPLHF. Here the CDR3 is joined to the reference TRBV19 and TRBJ1-6 genes, and the full variable domain is: DGGITQSPKYLFRKEGQNVTLSCEQNLNHDAMYWYRQDPGQGLRLIYYSQIVNDFQKGDIAEGYSVSREKKESFPLTVTSAQKNPTAFYLCASRTGTGGSYNSPLHFGNGTRLTVT.